This TCR beta chain was captured by sequencing in a study of blood T cell repertoires in COVID-19. Study in general: The samples span acute and convalescent COVID-19 from the United States, Italy and Spain.

Trimming left V 4 bases short and J 7 bases short, with 12 bases between. Germline values: CDR1 SNHLY, CDR2 FYNNEI. There are 13 residues in the CDR3. Original processing notes: Researchers report that nucleated cell counts were estimated from reference gene primer amplification. Sequencing was performed with immunoSEQ multiplex PCR; in TCRdb, only in-frame clones are kept and a portion is missing. V and J calls plus clone size are reproduced from that table; the DNA served to infer D and trimming. The data hold roughly 150,000 clones, with 90% observed a single time. The sequence came from a man aged 55 to 70 with active or convalescent COVID-19. The rearrangement uses TRBV2 and TRBJ2-3; D is ambiguous. The sequencing input was peripheral blood. CDR3 DNA sequence: TGTGCCAGCAGTGCTTCCGTGTATAATACGCAGTATTTT. Translation: CASSASVYNTQYF.